This is a list of T cell receptor beta chains from one sample in a study of T cell responses to AZD1222 COVID-19 vaccine. Some clones are missing from TCRdb's copy, which holds only in-frame ones; the method was immunoSEQ multiplex PCR. The table includes about 110,000 clones, under 90% detected once. The sequencing used peripheral blood, collected on day 0 of AZD1222 vaccination. The receptors derive from an adult in good health. Both conserved end residues are part of each CDR3. D genes are given only for firm matches.

D gene,J gene,V gene,CDR3 protein
.,TRBJ1-1,TRBV28,CASTVGGAMERAFF
TRBD2,TRBJ2-1,TRBV14,CASSQDRNWGGLRNEQFF
.,TRBJ1-2,TRBV5-4,CASSAQGRYGYTF
.,TRBJ1-1,TRBV6-5,CASSYSGKNTEAFF
.,TRBJ2-4,TRBV28,CASRGQLLAKNIQYF
TRBD2,TRBJ2-1,TRBV29-1,CSVEPGLASHEQFF
.,TRBJ1-1,TRBV18,CASSPRTDDGTEAFF
.,TRBJ2-1,TRBV3-1/TRBV3-2,CASSQELAAFYNEQFF
.,TRBJ2-7,TRBV25-1,CASSESLAGKYEQYF
.,TRBJ1-5,TRBV6-4,CASSEGEAQPQHF
.,TRBJ2-2,TRBV11-2,CASSLGLTGRAGELFF